Shown below are 30 T cell receptor beta chains from a single sample sequenced in a study of OX40 agonist ivuxolimab in advanced cancers. Sequenced by immunoSEQ multiplex PCR; TCRdb stores in-frame clones only, minus some. The sample consists of around 26,000 clones, roughly 73% of them appearing once. The source material was CD4+ or CD8+ T cells sorted from blood, sampled in a trial of the OX40 agonist ivuxolimab. Source of these receptors: an adult with an advanced solid tumor such as melanoma, head and neck, liver or kidney cancer.

The J gene is TRBJ1-5, the V gene TRBV6-5; 7 nucleotides agree with TRBD1. Trimming removed 2 bases from V and 5 bases from J; junction bases left unmatched: 3. The CDR3 loop spans 14 amino acids. Germline values: CDR1 MNHEY, CDR2 SVGAGI. CDR3 loop: CASSYGQGDQPQHF. Written as DNA, the CDR3 is TGTGCCAGCAGTTACGGGCAGGGGGATCAGCCCCAGCATTTT.

The chain is built from TRBV9 and TRBJ2-1, with 10 bases lining up with TRBD1. Germline V lookup: CDR1 SGDLS, CDR2 YYNGEE. The junction had 3 bases not matched to a gene; V was cut back by 0 bases and J by 6 bases. The CDR3 spans 15 residues. The CDR3 loop reads CASSVGQGAFNEQFF. The CDR3 nucleotides are TGTGCCAGCAGCGTAGGACAGGGGGCATTCAATGAGCAGTTCTTC.

V gene TRBV13 combines with J gene TRBJ2-1, with 7 bases fitting TRBD2. V lost 3 bases and J lost 5; bases outside the gene matches: 10. The germline CDR1 and CDR2 sequences are PRHDT and FYEKMQ (reference sequence). There are 16 residues in the CDR3. The CDR3 loop reads CASSLGDYAGDNEQFF. Here the CDR3 DNA reads TGTGCCAGCAGCTTGGGGGACTATGCGGGAGACAATGAGCAGTTCTTC. Supplemented by reference TRBV13 and TRBJ2-1, the full variable domain reads AAGVIQSPRHLIKEKRETATLKCYPIPRHDTVYWYQQGPGQDPQFLISFYEKMQSDKGSIPDRFSAQQFSDYHSELNMSSLELGDSALYFCASSLGDYAGDNEQFFGPGTRLTVL.

The CDR3 region has the DNA TGTGCCAGCAGTTACGGGGGGGGCTCCTACGAGCAGTACTTC. Translation: CASSYGGGSYEQYF. The chain uses TRBV6-5 and TRBJ2-7; TRBD2 aligns across 7 bases. Germline V CDR1 and CDR2: MNHEY, SVGAGI. The CDR3 has 14 residues. V trimming: 2 bases; J trimming: 0 bases; junction bases outside the gene matches: 1.

The chain carries TRBV11-2 and TRBJ2-2; 11 bases map to TRBD1. The CDR3 runs to 17 residues. Germline V gene data show CDR1 as SGHAT and CDR2 as FQNNGV. Trimming cost V 5 bases and J 3 bases; bases outside gene matches: 8. The DNA of the CDR3 is TGTGCCAGCAGCCTGATGGACAGGGGGCTCGACACCGGGGAGCTGTTTTTT. Residues: CASSLMDRGLDTGELFF.

This CDR3 reads CASSLEWNEQFF. The CDR3 DNA follows: TGTGCCAGCAGCTTAGAATGGAATGAGCAGTTCTTC. This rearrangement joins TRBV7-9 to TRBJ2-1; D unresolved. Trimming stripped 1 base from V and 7 bases from J, with 5 bases between. Germline CDR1 reads SEHNR; CDR2 reads FQNEAQ (reference sequence). This CDR3 has 12 residues.

This clone was recorded only once. The rearrangement joins TRBV6-4 to TRBJ2-5; D is ambiguous. This CDR3 contains 13 residues. V lost 5 bases and J lost 2, with 9 bases in between. Germline loops: CDR1 MRHNA, CDR2 SNTAGT. This CDR3 is CASSRDIQETQYF. CDR3 nucleotides: TGTGCCAGCAGTAGAGACATACAAGAGACCCAGTACTTC.

Turning to this clone: The sample has other DNA sequences that encode this CDR3 too. V gene TRBV7-6 combines with J gene TRBJ2-1; D not resolved. Germline CDR1 reads SGHVS; CDR2 reads FNYEAQ. This CDR3 is built from 16 residues. The V end lost 3 bases, the J end lost 0 bases, and 12 bases lay between the germline ends. This CDR3 reads CASSFLTGDSYNEQFF. The CDR3 DNA follows: TGTGCCAGCAGCTTCTTAACTGGCGACTCCTACAATGAGCAGTTCTTC.

The V gene is TRBV6-6, the J gene TRBJ1-4; D call uncertain. The CDR3 length is 14 residues. The V gene lost 6 bases and the J gene lost 5 bases, with 13 bases spanning the gap. Germline V gives CDR1 MNHNY, CDR2 SVGAGI (reference sequence). The CDR3 DNA reads TGTGCCAGCAGACGGACGGACGTGAATGAAAAACTGTTTTTT. Its translation: CASRRTDVNEKLFF.

V gene TRBV10-2 combines with J gene TRBJ2-2; 8 positions match TRBD1. After removal of 6 bases from V and 5 bases from J, the junction contained 11 bases not matched to a gene. Germline CDR1 WSHSY, CDR2 SAAADI. This CDR3 is 16 amino acids long. For the CDR3, the DNA is TGCGCCAGCAGGGCCCCCGCAGGGGGCGGTACCGGGGAGCTGTTTTTT. The encoded protein is CASRAPAGGGTGELFF.

This clone appeared a few times. J is TRBJ2-2 and V is TRBV6-6, with unresolved D. The germline CDR1 and CDR2 sequences are MNHNY and SVGAGI (reference sequence). V lost 0 bases, J lost 4 bases, and 3 bases lay in between. This CDR3 is built from 13 residues. CDR3 sequence: CASSYSTTGELFF. CDR3 DNA sequence: TGTGCCAGCAGTTACTCTACCACCGGGGAGCTGTTTTTT.

This clone has only a few counts. The V gene is TRBV12-5, the J gene TRBJ2-7; 9 bases line up with TRBD2. The J segment lost 7 bases and the V segment lost 5 bases, leaving 3 bases of the junction unmatched. CDR1 and CDR2 (germline): LGHNT, FRNRAP. The CDR3 contains 12 residues. The CDR3 region is CASGTTSGEQYF. The CDR3 DNA reads as TGTGCTAGTGGTACGACTAGCGGTGAGCAGTACTTC.

The rearrangement links TRBV7-3 to TRBJ2-1; 13 nucleotides align to TRBD2. V lost 5 bases, J lost 6 bases, and 4 bases stayed unmatched. The CDR3 covers 15 residues. The germline CDR1 and CDR2 sequences are SGHTA and FQGTGA. The CDR3 bases are TGTGCCAGCAGCATACTAGCGGGGGGGACCAATGAGCAGTTCTTC. Its translation is CASSILAGGTNEQFF.

By share of the sample, this clone is medium-sized. The chain combines TRBV7-8 with TRBJ2-7, with D hard to call. V was pared by 0 bases and J by 3 bases, with 9 bases between. The length of the CDR3 is 14 residues. Germline V gene sequence: CDR1 SGHVS, CDR2 FQNEAQ. The CDR3 region has the DNA TGTGCCAGCAGCTTAGCGGCCCTCAGCTACGAGCAGTACTTC. As protein: CASSLAALSYEQYF.

This clone was detected many times. V usage is TRBV4-1 and J usage is TRBJ1-2, with unresolved D. The ends were cut back, 1 base at V and 1 base at J, with 13 bases in the middle. The CDR3 runs 16 residues. The germline CDR1 and CDR2 sequences are MGHRA and YSYEKL. The chain's CDR3 is CASSQVGQVDNYGYTF. In DNA form, the CDR3 reads TGCGCCAGCAGCCAAGTGGGCCAGGTCGATAACTATGGCTACACCTTC.

The chain employs TRBV6-5 and TRBJ2-7; 7 bases map to TRBD2. After removal of 7 bases from V and 3 bases from J, the junction contained 9 bases not matched to a gene. The CDR3 consists of 14 residues. Germline assignment: CDR1 MNHEY and CDR2 SVGAGI. For the CDR3, the DNA is TGTGCCAGCACCCTAGCGGCCGGGGGCTACGAGCAGTACTTC. Its translation: CASTLAAGGYEQYF.

The chain recombines TRBV7-3 with TRBJ2-2; D is undetermined. V was pared by 1 base and J by 1 base, with 10 bases between. Germline values: CDR1 SGHTA, CDR2 FQGTGA. This CDR3 has 16 amino acids. CDR3 DNA sequence: TGTGCCAGCAGCTTAATTGGGCCAGGGAACACCGGGGAGCTGTTTTTT. Its protein is CASSLIGPGNTGELFF.

This rearrangement joins TRBV11-2 to TRBJ2-7; D is unresolved. CDR1 SGHAT and CDR2 FQNNGV come from the germline V gene. This CDR3 has 10 residues. V shed 4 bases and J shed 2 bases, with 0 bases lying between them. The CDR3 sequence: CASSSYEQYF. CDR3 nucleotide sequence: TGTGCCAGCAGCTCCTACGAGCAGTACTTC.

V and J are TRBV2 and TRBJ2-7, with a possible D match to TRBD2 (6 bases). The ends were cut back, 8 bases at V and 7 bases at J, with 21 bases in the middle. CDR1 is SNHLY and CDR2 is FYNNEI in the germline V gene. The CDR3 is 14 residues long. The CDR3 is CASGTPGLVREQYF. As DNA, the CDR3 is TGTGCCAGCGGGACCCCGGGACTGGTTCGAGAGCAGTACTTC.

Concerning this clone: An end of the junction does not agree with germline; a read error may underlie this. V is TRBV7-3 and J is TRBJ2-7, with TRBD2 matching over 13 bases. The CDR3 is 15 residues long. Germline lookup yields CDR1 SGHTA and CDR2 FQGTGA. This chain's CDR3 is CASSPDGLAGDEQCF. Written as DNA, the CDR3 is TGTGCCAGCAGCCCAGACGGACTAGCGGGAGACGAGCAGTGCTTC.

CDR3 coding DNA: TGTGCCAGCCTTCTAGCGGGAGGGGCCGCCGGGGAGCTGTTTTTT. Translated, it gives CASLLAGGAAGELFF. J is TRBJ2-2 and V is TRBV6-1, with TRBD2 identical over 12 bases. CDR1 is MNHNS, CDR2 SASEGT, per germline. Losses at the gene ends were 8 bases for V and 6 bases for J; bases not matched to a gene: 7. This CDR3 contains 15 residues.

This chain joins TRBV7-3 and TRBJ2-7, with 9 nucleotides matching TRBD1. Germline values: CDR1 SGHTA, CDR2 FQGTGA. V was pared by 4 bases and J by 5 bases, with 3 bases of the junction left unmatched. This CDR3 contains 13 residues. This CDR3 reads CASSWTGDDEQYF. The DNA for the CDR3 is TGTGCCAGCAGCTGGACAGGGGATGACGAGCAGTACTTC.

This clone came up once. The V and J genes are TRBV28 and TRBJ2-7; tentatively, D is TRBD1 (7 bases). Trimming took off 2 bases at V and 6 bases at J, with 17 bases between the two ends. There are 15 residues in the CDR3. Germline V gene lookup returns CDR1 MDHEN and CDR2 SYDVKM. CDR3 sequence reads: CASSLDQGGRAEQYF. Written as DNA, the CDR3 is TGTGCCAGCAGTTTAGACCAGGGGGGTCGAGCCGAGCAGTACTTC.

Details on this clone: A much larger clone sits a single nucleotide away, making a read error possible. The same CDR3 also results from other DNA sequences found in this sample. The genes are TRBV6-4 and TRBJ2-3, with D possibly matching TRBD1 (5 bases). Per the germline V gene, CDR1 is MRHNA and CDR2 is SNTAGT. The CDR3 is 15 amino acids. The DNA of the CDR3 is TGTGCCAGTAGTGACTCTGGGGCGAGCACAGATACGCAGTATTTT. This gives the protein CASSDSGASTDTQYF.

The gene calls are TRBV27 and TRBJ2-1; tentatively, D is TRBD1 or TRBD2 (6 bases each). The CDR3 has 17 amino acids. V shed 5 bases and J shed 0 bases, with 17 bases lying between them. Germline V gene data show CDR1 as MNHEY and CDR2 as SMNVEV (reference sequence). CDR3: CASSPGGGPSSYNEQFF. As DNA, the CDR3 is TGTGCCAGCAGTCCCGGAGGGGGGCCTAGCTCCTACAATGAGCAGTTCTTC.

This clone occurred once. The rearrangement uses TRBV5-1 and TRBJ2-5, with unresolved D. With 0 bases removed from V and 4 bases from J, the gap between germline ends came to 4 bases. The length of the CDR3 is 12 residues. Germline V gene sequence: CDR1 SGHRS, CDR2 YFSETQ. The CDR3 bases are TGCGCCAGCAGCTTGGCCACAGAGACCCAGTACTTC. Its translation is CASSLATETQYF.

The chain joins TRBV29-1 to TRBJ1-2; D gene uncertain. CDR1 is SQVTM, CDR2 ANQGSEA, per germline. Trimming removed 4 bases from V and 8 bases from J, with 5 bases in between. CDR3 size: 9 residues. The CDR3 loop is CSVGGGYTF. The DNA for the CDR3 is TGCAGCGTTGGAGGGGGCTACACCTTC.

The chain recombines TRBV7-7 with TRBJ2-3; D might be TRBD1 (5 bases). The CDR3 runs to 15 residues. CDR1 and CDR2 (germline): SSHAT, FNYEAQ (reference sequence). The ends were cut back, 4 bases at V and 3 bases at J, with 14 bases in the middle. The CDR3 DNA is TGTGCCAGCAGCTCAAGCGTAGGGGTAACAGATACGCAGTATTTT. It codes for CASSSSVGVTDTQYF.

This chain connects TRBV11-2 to TRBJ1-6; D may be TRBD1 (5 bases). Germline V lookup: CDR1 SGHAT, CDR2 FQNNGV. The CDR3 length is 15 residues. Trimming shortened V by 1 base and J by 7 bases, and 11 bases separated the two germline ends. DNA for the CDR3: TGTGCCAGCAGCTTAGTCTGGACACCGAATTCACCCCTCCACTTT. This sequence encodes CASSLVWTPNSPLHF.

Only one count was recorded for this clone. The chain links TRBV25-1 to TRBJ2-5, with D perhaps matching TRBD1 (6 bases). The CDR3 consists of 14 residues. V was cut by 5 bases and J by 10 bases, with 20 bases left in between. The germline V gene has CDR1 MGHDK and CDR2 SYGVNS. As DNA, the CDR3 is TGTGCCAGCAGTCTAAAGGGGGACCAAAAGGGCCAGTACTTC. As protein: CASSLKGDQKGQYF.